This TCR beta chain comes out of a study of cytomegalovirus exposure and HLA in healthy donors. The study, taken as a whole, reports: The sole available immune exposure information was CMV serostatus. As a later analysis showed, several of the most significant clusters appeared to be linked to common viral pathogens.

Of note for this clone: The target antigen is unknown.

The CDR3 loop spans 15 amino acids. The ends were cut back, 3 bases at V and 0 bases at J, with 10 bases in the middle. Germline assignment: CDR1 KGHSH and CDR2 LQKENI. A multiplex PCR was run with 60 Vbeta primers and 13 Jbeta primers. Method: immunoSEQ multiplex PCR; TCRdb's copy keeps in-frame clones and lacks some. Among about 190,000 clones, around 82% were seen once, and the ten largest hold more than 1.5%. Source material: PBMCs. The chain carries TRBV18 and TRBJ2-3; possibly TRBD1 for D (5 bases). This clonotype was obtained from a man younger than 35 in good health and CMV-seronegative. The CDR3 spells CASSPTAASTDTQYF. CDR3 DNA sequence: TGTGCCAGCTCACCGACAGCTGCTAGCACAGATACGCAGTATTTT.